The 14 T cell receptor beta chains listed next were all sequenced from one sample in a study of Graves' ophthalmopathy and Graves' hyperthyroidism. CDR3 regions of TCR beta were amplified from RNA transcripts. First-round RT-PCR with HTBI primers preceded a second-round multiplex PCR. TCRdb called the multiplex PCR reads again in MiXCR, with one record for every CDR3 protein. The sample holds hundreds of thousands of distinct CDR3 sequences, around a fifth seen once. The sample comprised peripheral blood. The origin of the receptors is a woman aged 18-35 years with stable Graves' hyperthyroidism. Some clones in this sample may be carry-over from other donors' samples.

On this clonotype: At one end, the junction sequence differs from germline, possibly due to a read error. The V and J genes are TRBV6-1 and TRBJ1-6, with D maybe TRBD1 (6 bases). There are 17 residues in the CDR3. Germline assignment: CDR1 MNHNS and CDR2 SASEGT. The CDR3 sequence: CANSPKRGSSYNSPLHF. As DNA, the CDR3 is TGTGCCAACAGTCCAAAGAGGGGGAGCTCCTATAATTCACCCCTCCACTTT.

In this sample, this clonotype turned up a few times. The chain links TRBV6-5 to TRBJ1-5; D possibly corresponds to TRBD1 (5 bases). The CDR3 sequence is 17 residues long. Trimming pared 0 bases from V and 7 bases from J, leaving 19 bases between. Germline V gives CDR1 MNHEY, CDR2 SVGAGI. DNA for the CDR3: TGTGCCAGCAGTTACTCCCTAACACCAGGGTTGGAACAGCCCCAGCATTTT. Protein sequence: CASSYSLTPGLEQPQHF.

The chain combines TRBV3-1 with TRBJ2-7, with 10 nucleotides matching TRBD2. With V trimmed by 4 bases and J by 3 bases, 6 bases remained unmatched. Germline V gene data show CDR1 as LGHDT and CDR2 as YNNKEL (reference sequence). The CDR3 consists of 15 residues. This chain's CDR3 is CASSPAGLAIYEQYF. CDR3 nucleotide sequence: TGTGCCAGCAGCCCAGCGGGACTAGCGATCTACGAGCAGTACTTC.

There are a few counts of this clonotype. This rearrangement joins TRBV9 to TRBJ2-7, with 9 positions matching TRBD2. Germline CDR1 SGDLS, CDR2 YYNGEE. The CDR3 covers 15 residues. The J segment lost 1 base and the V segment lost 0 bases, leaving 2 bases of the junction unmatched. The CDR3, as DNA: TGTGCCAGCAGCGTAGCTAGCGGGGTTTCCTACGAGCAGTACTTC. Residues: CASSVASGVSYEQYF.

The V call is TRBV4-2, the J call TRBJ1-2; 10 bases line up with TRBD1. The CDR3 contains 17 residues. The germline gives CDR1 LGHNA, CDR2 YNFKEQ. V lost 5 bases to trimming and J lost 0 bases; unmatched junction nucleotides: 9. The DNA of the CDR3 is TGTGCCAGCAGCAAAGGGACAGGGGCTGTCGCTAACTATGGCTACACCTTC. Its protein is CASSKGTGAVANYGYTF.

This clonotype was seen repeatedly, ten times or more. The rearrangement links TRBV20-1 to TRBJ1-5, with TRBD1 as a possible D gene (6 bases). The CDR3 totals 13 residues. From germline, CDR1 is DFQATT and CDR2 SNEGSKA (reference sequence). Trimming pared 8 bases from V and 3 bases from J, leaving 14 bases between. In DNA form, the CDR3 reads TGCAGTACCTCTACAGGGAACAATCAGCCCCAGCATTTT. It encodes CSTSTGNNQPQHF.

This clonotype was seen at least ten times. This chain joins TRBV20-1 and TRBJ1-1; a possible D gene is TRBD1 (5 bases). The CDR3 sequence is 13 residues long. Germline V gives CDR1 DFQATT, CDR2 SNEGSKA (reference sequence). Trimming removed 1 base from V and 3 bases from J, with 9 bases in between. The CDR3 DNA follows: TGCAGTGCTAGAGGGGGGTCAGACACTGAAGCTTTCTTT. Encoded protein: CSARGGSDTEAFF.

There are many counts of this clonotype. This chain links TRBV28 with TRBJ1-5; D is possibly TRBD1 (5 bases). Trimming stripped 2 bases from V and 1 base from J, with 9 bases between. Germline values: CDR1 MDHEN, CDR2 SYDVKM. The CDR3 covers 15 residues. This CDR3 reads CASSLTDMSNQPQHF. The CDR3 DNA reads as TGTGCCAGCAGTTTAACGGACATGAGCAATCAGCCCCAGCATTTT.

This chain joins TRBV12-3 or TRBV12-4 and TRBJ2-2, with a possible D match to TRBD2 (7 bases). This CDR3 comprises 16 residues. Trimming left V 2 bases short and J 6 bases short, with 16 bases between. DNA for the CDR3: TGTGCCAGCAGTTTATTGGCGGGAGACAGGTCCGGGGAGCTGTTTTTT. Translated: CASSLLAGDRSGELFF.

This clonotype was detected ten times or more. This sequence joins TRBV5-1 and TRBJ2-7; TRBD1 agrees at 8 bases. Germline trimming cut 4 bases from V and 5 bases from J; bases unmatched to any gene: 8. The CDR3 sequence is 14 residues long. The germline V gene has CDR1 SGHRS and CDR2 YFSETQ. The CDR3 DNA reads TGCGCCAGCAGCGGGCGGACAGGGATGGACGAGCAGTACTTC. Translating gives CASSGRTGMDEQYF.

The CDR3 sequence: CASGIRTIGRWDQYF. CDR3 in DNA: TGTGCCAGCGGAATTAGGACTATCGGGAGGTGGGATCAGTACTTC. The rearrangement links TRBV27 to TRBJ2-7; 7 bases match TRBD2. The CDR3 is 15 amino acids. Trimming took 8 bases from V and 10 from J; bases not matched to a gene: 20. Per the germline V gene, CDR1 is MNHEY and CDR2 is SMNVEV (reference sequence).

This clonotype was picked up a small number of times. V is TRBV6-1 and J is TRBJ1-1; no clear D gene. The CDR3 has 13 amino acids. Trimming left V 5 bases short and J 3 bases short, with 10 bases between. Germline CDR1 MNHNS, CDR2 SASEGT. The CDR3 nucleotides read TGTGCCAGCAGTCCCCGGTGGGACACTGAAGCTTTCTTT. Translating gives CASSPRWDTEAFF.

This clonotype was counted a few times. One end of the junction is discordant with germline, which a read error may explain. The chain uses TRBV5-1 and TRBJ2-5, with 13 bases that match TRBD2. The CDR3 has 15 residues. Germline CDR1 SGHRS, CDR2 YFSETQ. The CDR3 sequence: CASILGLAGQETQYF. The CDR3 DNA sequence: TGCGCCAGCATCTTGGGACTAGCGGGACAAGAGACCCAGTACTTC.

This clonotype was counted many times. The chain is built from TRBV6-1 and TRBJ2-7, with 8 bases lining up with TRBD1. Germline V gene sequence: CDR1 MNHNS, CDR2 SASEGT. Trimming cost V 2 bases and J 3 bases; bases outside gene matches: 6. This CDR3 is 15 amino acids long. CDR3 in DNA: TGTGCCAGCAGTGAACAGGGGGCTAGATACTACGAGCAGTACTTC. It yields the protein CASSEQGARYYEQYF.